These 32 T cell receptor beta chains came from one sample sequenced in a study of glioma-infiltrating T cells. The iRepertoire nested amplicon-rescue multiplex PCR amplified TCR alpha and beta CDR3s from RNA. MiXCR was run by TCRdb on the multiplex PCR reads, yielding one entry per CDR3 protein. The data hold 15,000 to 20,000 distinct CDR3 sequences, with 58% observed a single time. What was sequenced was glioma tissue, nonneoplastic brain tissue, or PBMCs (not recorded which). These receptors were collected from a human donor with low-grade glioma or glioblastoma, undergoing nonglioma brain surgery, or in good health (not recorded which).

This clonotype has a count of ten or more. This chain uses TRBV6-2 or TRBV6-3 with TRBJ2-1, with TRBD2 matching 10 bases. V lost 0 bases to trimming and J lost 6 bases; unmatched junction nucleotides: 11. The germline gives CDR1 MNHEY, CDR2 SVGEGT. The CDR3 covers 18 residues. The CDR3 region has the DNA TGTGCCAGCAGTTACTCACCACGGACTAGCGGATACCTCAATGAGCAGTTCTTC. Translated: CASSYSPRTSGYLNEQFF.

In nucleotides, the CDR3 is TGTGCCAGCAGTTCCTTCAGGGAGACCCAGTACTTC. Its translation is CASSSFRETQYF. The rearrangement links TRBV6-2 or TRBV6-3 to TRBJ2-5; D gene unclear. Looked up from germline, CDR1 is MNHEY and CDR2 is SVGEGT. The CDR3 has 12 amino acids. Deletions cut 4 bases from V and 5 bases from J, with 8 bases between.

The chain links TRBV6-2 or TRBV6-3 to TRBJ2-3, with 14 positions matching TRBD2. Per the germline V gene, CDR1 is MNHEY and CDR2 is SVGEGT. This CDR3 spans 17 amino acids. V trimming: 2 bases; J trimming: 5 bases; junction bases outside the gene matches: 6. CDR3 region: CASSYPTSGGAQDTQYF. The CDR3 nucleotides read TGTGCCAGCAGTTACCCGACTAGCGGGGGGGCACAAGATACGCAGTATTTT.

Regarding this clonotype: A junction end diverges from the germline sequence, so it may reflect a read error. The chain employs TRBV5-1 and TRBJ1-6, with 9 bases matching TRBD1. The CDR3 length is 17 residues. Germline V lookup: CDR1 SGHRS, CDR2 YFSETQ. This chain's CDR3 is CASSKRLTGGENSPIHF. In DNA form, the CDR3 reads TGCGCCAGCAGCAAAAGACTAACAGGGGGCGAAAATTCACCCATCCACTTT.

The chain recombines TRBV6-1 with TRBJ2-1; no clear D. CDR1 and CDR2 from the germline V gene are MNHNS and SASEGT. V dropped 6 bases and J dropped 15 bases, with 9 bases sitting between them. The length of the CDR3 is 9 residues. Written as DNA, the CDR3 is TGTGCCAGCAGGCCCAGACGGTTCTTC. Amino acid sequence: CASRPRRFF.

The V and J genes are TRBV6-2 or TRBV6-3 and TRBJ1-1; no reliable D call. Germline values: CDR1 MNHEY, CDR2 SVGEGT. The CDR3 is 16 residues long. V lost 4 bases to trimming and J lost 0 bases, with 15 bases between them. The CDR3 loop is CASSSPGSPMNTEAFF. In nucleotides, the CDR3 is TGTGCCAGCAGTTCCCCCGGGAGCCCGATGAACACTGAAGCTTTCTTT.

This clonotype was seen more than once but under ten times. This sequence may be a read error, since a much larger clone differs from it by one base. The rearrangement links TRBV7-9 to TRBJ2-2; TRBD1 is a possible D gene (5 bases). The CDR3 is made up of 15 amino acids. CDR1 and CDR2 (germline): SEHNR, FQNEAQ (reference sequence). Trimming shortened V by 7 bases and J by 2 bases, and 14 bases separated the two germline ends. As DNA, the CDR3 is TGTGCCAGCACCTCCAGGGCGAGAAACACCGGGGAGCTGTTTTTT. This sequence encodes CASTSRARNTGELFF.

The genes are TRBV6-6 and TRBJ1-6; D uncertain. The CDR3 covers 15 residues. The germline gives CDR1 MNHNY, CDR2 SVGAGI (reference sequence). The V gene lost 2 bases and the J gene lost 9 bases, with 14 bases spanning the gap. For the CDR3, the DNA is TGTGCCAGCAGTTACACGCCAACGCGGGGTTCACCCCTCCACTTT. Protein: CASSYTPTRGSPLHF.

The chain's CDR3 is CATSDSSGGRGYGYTF. The CDR3 DNA is TGTGCCACCAGTGATTCCTCAGGGGGGCGCGGCTATGGCTACACCTTC. The V and J genes are TRBV24-1 and TRBJ1-2; 7 bases fit TRBD1. Trimming cost V 2 bases and J 4 bases; bases outside gene matches: 9. Per the germline V gene, CDR1 is KGHDR and CDR2 is SFDVKD. The CDR3 covers 16 residues.

V and J are TRBV20-1 and TRBJ2-1; 7 nucleotides line up with TRBD1. Per germline, CDR1 DFQATT and CDR2 SNEGSKA (reference sequence). The CDR3 spans 13 residues. V gave up 2 bases and J gave up 9 bases; unmatched junction bases: 7. CDR3 amino acids: CSARPGGEIEQFF. For the CDR3, the DNA is TGCAGTGCTAGACCAGGGGGAGAGATTGAGCAGTTCTTC.

The CDR3 sequence is CASRSITEAFF. The CDR3 region has the DNA TGTGCCAGTAGGTCCATTACTGAAGCTTTCTTT. This chain connects TRBV19 to TRBJ1-1; D call uncertain. The length of the CDR3 is 11 residues. V lost 6 bases and J 5 bases, leaving 7 bases between the germline ends. Germline values: CDR1 LNHDA, CDR2 SQIVND (reference sequence).

In this sample, this clonotype turned up a few times. The chain links TRBV6-1 to TRBJ1-1; D is uncertain. The CDR3 extends over 13 amino acids. Germline loops: CDR1 MNHNS, CDR2 SASEGT. Trimming pared 2 bases from V and 9 bases from J, leaving 13 bases between. The CDR3 sequence is CASSERESRKAFF. The CDR3 nucleotides read TGTGCCAGCAGTGAAAGGGAATCGAGAAAAGCTTTCTTT.

The chain has TRBV28 and TRBJ2-7; maybe TRBD1 (5 bases). Germline V lookup: CDR1 MDHEN, CDR2 SYDVKM. The CDR3 contains 15 residues. V was trimmed by 6 bases and J by 2 bases, leaving 17 bases between them. CDR3: CASRRSQGMAYEQYF. In DNA form, the CDR3 reads TGTGCCAGCAGGCGAAGTCAGGGTATGGCCTACGAGCAGTACTTC.

Only a few counts were recorded for this clonotype. The DNA of the CDR3 is TGTGCCAGCAGTCCCAGCGGGGGTGTCGAGTTCTTC. This sequence encodes CASSPSGGVEFF. V and J are TRBV6-1 and TRBJ2-1, with 8 bases identical to TRBD2. The ends lost 5 bases at V and 14 bases at J; junction bases unmatched: 8. This CDR3 is 12 amino acids long. Germline-derived CDR1 and CDR2 are MNHNS and SASEGT.

This clonotype was seen only a few times. J is TRBJ1-1 and V is TRBV27, with 9 positions matching TRBD1. The V segment lost 4 bases and the J segment 5 bases; nucleotides outside the gene matches: 8. The CDR3 consists of 15 residues. Looked up from germline, CDR1 is MNHEY and CDR2 is SMNVEV (reference sequence). CDR3: CASSSGDREWTEAFF. The CDR3 DNA reads TGTGCCAGCAGTTCAGGGGACAGGGAGTGGACTGAAGCTTTCTTT.

The chain carries TRBV2 and TRBJ1-2; D is undetermined. In germline, CDR1 is SNHLY, CDR2 FYNNEI. The CDR3 consists of 12 residues. Trimming removed 11 bases from V and 7 bases from J, with 17 bases in between. In nucleotides, the CDR3 is TGTGCCTATCTCGCGAACCTTGGTGGCTACACCTTC. This gives the protein CAYLANLGGYTF.

The V and J genes are TRBV7-2 and TRBJ1-2; D is possibly TRBD1 (6 bases). Trimming left V 5 bases short and J 8 bases short, with 15 bases between. The CDR3 is 13 residues long. Per the germline V gene, CDR1 is SGHTA and CDR2 is FQGNSA. DNA of the CDR3: TGTGCCAGCAGCCCTAGAGTACAGGGAGGCTACACCTTC. Amino acid sequence: CASSPRVQGGYTF.

The rearrangement uses TRBV6-5 and TRBJ2-7; D uncertain. From germline, CDR1 is MNHEY and CDR2 SVGAGI. CDR3 size: 15 residues. Trimming took off 0 bases at V and 2 bases at J, with 11 bases between the two ends. The CDR3 loop reads CASSYSTGGAYEQYF. The CDR3 bases are TGTGCCAGCAGTTACTCGACGGGCGGAGCCTACGAGCAGTACTTC.

This chain uses TRBV27 with TRBJ2-7, with D perhaps TRBD1 or TRBD2 (5 bases each). With 2 bases removed from V and 5 bases from J, the gap between germline ends came to 13 bases. The CDR3 contains 14 residues. Germline assignment: CDR1 MNHEY and CDR2 SMNVEV (reference sequence). This CDR3 is CASSLRDPRHEQYF. In DNA, the CDR3 is TGTGCCAGCAGTTTACGGGACCCGAGGCACGAGCAGTACTTC.

V is TRBV20-1 and J is TRBJ2-3; 9 nucleotides align to TRBD2. The germline gives CDR1 DFQATT, CDR2 SNEGSKA (reference sequence). The length of the CDR3 is 14 residues. Losses at the gene ends were 2 bases for V and 9 bases for J; bases not matched to a gene: 9. This CDR3 is CSARISGGPGTQYF. CDR3 bases: TGCAGTGCTAGAATTAGCGGGGGTCCTGGGACGCAGTATTTT.

This chain connects TRBV20-1 to TRBJ1-3; D is uncertain. The CDR3 sequence is 13 residues long. Germline values: CDR1 DFQATT, CDR2 SNEGSKA (reference sequence). V gave up 0 bases and J gave up 5 bases, with 8 bases separating them. CDR3 nucleotides: TGCAGTGCTAGAGATCTCAGTCGAAACACCATATATTTT. Translation: CSARDLSRNTIYF.

This clonotype has just one count. The chain combines TRBV6-6 with TRBJ1-2; D remains unclear. With 4 bases removed from V and 3 bases from J, the gap between germline ends came to 9 bases. Germline V lookup: CDR1 MNHNY, CDR2 SVGAGI (reference sequence). The CDR3 runs to 13 residues. The CDR3 nucleotides are TGTGCCAGCAGTTTCTCGAGCGACTATGGCTACACCTTC. Its translation: CASSFSSDYGYTF.

This clonotype was detected many times. V is TRBV6-1 and J is TRBJ2-2; D call uncertain. V lost 5 bases, J lost 1 base, and 11 bases lay in between. Germline CDR1 and CDR2: MNHNS and SASEGT. The CDR3 extends over 15 amino acids. CDR3 amino acids: CASSYRLGNTGELFF. The DNA of the CDR3 is TGTGCCAGCAGTTATCGGCTAGGGAACACCGGGGAGCTGTTTTTT.

Many counts were recorded for this clonotype. The V gene is TRBV20-1, the J gene TRBJ2-3; a possible D gene is TRBD2 (7 bases). V shed 4 bases and J shed 1 base, with 15 bases lying between them. The CDR3 has 15 amino acids. The germline V gene has CDR1 DFQATT and CDR2 SNEGSKA (reference sequence). The DNA of the CDR3 is TGCAGTGCTACTAGGGGGAGGGAAGGCACAGATACGCAGTATTTT. Residues: CSATRGREGTDTQYF.

This chain joins TRBV6-2 or TRBV6-3 and TRBJ2-7, with 7 bases that match TRBD2. Germline CDR1 reads MNHEY; CDR2 reads SVGEGT. The CDR3 has 16 residues. With 5 bases clipped from V and 0 bases from J, the junction kept 10 bases outside the gene matches. For the CDR3, the DNA is TGTGCCAGCAGTCACCGACTAGCTGAGGCCTCCTACGAGCAGTACTTC. It specifies CASSHRLAEASYEQYF.

This clonotype was found a few times. The gene calls are TRBV7-2 and TRBJ2-1, with D maybe TRBD1 (6 bases). CDR3 length: 16 amino acids. CDR1 and CDR2 from the germline V gene are SGHTA and FQGNSA. Deletions cut 5 bases from V and 6 bases from J, with 20 bases between. The DNA of the CDR3 is TGTGCCAGCAGCATACAGGGAAGGTGTGCTTTCAATGAGCAGTTCTTC. Translation: CASSIQGRCAFNEQFF.

This clonotype occurred many times. The CDR3 sequence is CASSPRLAFTYEQYF. CDR3 in DNA: TGTGCCAGCAGCCCAAGACTAGCGTTCACCTACGAGCAGTACTTC. The chain uses TRBV7-2 and TRBJ2-7, with TRBD2 identical over 8 bases. The CDR3 has 15 amino acids. Trimming removed 5 bases from V and 2 bases from J; junction bases left unmatched: 8. Germline V gene lookup returns CDR1 SGHTA and CDR2 FQGNSA.

This chain uses TRBV6-2 or TRBV6-3 with TRBJ2-1; TRBD2 agrees at 10 bases. J gave up 7 bases and V 5 bases, and 5 bases lay outside the gene matches. The germline CDR1 and CDR2 sequences are MNHEY and SVGEGT. The CDR3 is made up of 14 amino acids. CDR3 in DNA: TGTGCCAGCAGTGACCTGACTAGCGGGAATGAGCAGTTCTTC. The encoded protein is CASSDLTSGNEQFF.

This clonotype was detected a few times. V usage is TRBV29-1 and J usage is TRBJ2-7; 8 nucleotides align to TRBD1. V was pared by 6 bases and J by 2 bases, with 9 bases of the junction left unmatched. Germline-derived CDR1 and CDR2 are SQVTM and ANQGSEA. The CDR3 loop spans 14 amino acids. CDR3 coding DNA: TGCAGCGTGGGGGGACAGGAGATTACCTACGAGCAGTACTTC. This encodes CSVGGQEITYEQYF.

The chain combines TRBV6-5 with TRBJ1-1, with D unclear. The CDR3 has 16 amino acids. V was shortened by 3 bases and J by 0 bases, with 14 bases between the two germline ends. The germline V gene has CDR1 MNHEY and CDR2 SVGAGI. For the CDR3, the DNA is TGTGCCAGCAGTTATTCGGACCGCCGGCTGAACACTGAAGCTTTCTTT. It translates to CASSYSDRRLNTEAFF.

CDR3 bases: TGTGCCAGCAGTCCCCCGGGGGGGAAGAATGAGCAGTTCTTC. This encodes CASSPPGGKNEQFF. The chain joins TRBV6-1 to TRBJ2-1, with 8 nucleotides matching TRBD2. Trimming cost V 5 bases and J 7 bases; bases outside gene matches: 7. This CDR3 is 14 amino acids long. Germline lookup yields CDR1 MNHNS and CDR2 SASEGT.

This clonotype was found a few times. The V gene is TRBV6-1, the J gene TRBJ2-3; 7 nucleotides match TRBD2. Trimming removed 7 bases from V and 1 base from J; junction bases left unmatched: 5. The CDR3 loop spans 14 amino acids. In germline, CDR1 is MNHNS, CDR2 SASEGT. The CDR3, as DNA: TGTGCCAGCACGAGCCTAGCGGGCACAGATACGCAGTATTTT. This codes for CASTSLAGTDTQYF.